Described below is a single T cell receptor beta chain sequence and its context. Its matching antigen is unknown. A universal primer site was created by template switching, with the cDNA bearing unique molecular identifiers. TCRdb analysed the 5' RACE reads with MiXCR anew, one entry per CDR3 protein. The sample yields some 790,000 distinct CDR3 sequences, 18% seen once. The record originates from a study of identical twins. V dropped 0 bases and J dropped 1 base, with 16 bases sitting between them. The CDR3 consists of 17 residues. Looked up from germline, CDR1 is MNHEY and CDR2 is SVGEGT. General observations from the study: Because invariant MAIT and iNKT cells could be present, zero-insertion analyses could be partly confounded. Reduced insertions were recorded for abundant cord blood beta clonotypes, with no such pattern in memory repertoires.

These same data were also listed under a study on T cells expressing NK-cell markers.

Sequenced: PBMCs. The V gene is TRBV6-2 or TRBV6-3, the J gene TRBJ2-7; D gene unclear. The source is a woman between 18 and 29 years old in good health. The CDR3 spells CASSYSWFGASSYEQYF. CDR3 coding DNA: TGTGCCAGCAGTTACTCGTGGTTCGGCGCTTCTTCCTACGAGCAGTACTTC.